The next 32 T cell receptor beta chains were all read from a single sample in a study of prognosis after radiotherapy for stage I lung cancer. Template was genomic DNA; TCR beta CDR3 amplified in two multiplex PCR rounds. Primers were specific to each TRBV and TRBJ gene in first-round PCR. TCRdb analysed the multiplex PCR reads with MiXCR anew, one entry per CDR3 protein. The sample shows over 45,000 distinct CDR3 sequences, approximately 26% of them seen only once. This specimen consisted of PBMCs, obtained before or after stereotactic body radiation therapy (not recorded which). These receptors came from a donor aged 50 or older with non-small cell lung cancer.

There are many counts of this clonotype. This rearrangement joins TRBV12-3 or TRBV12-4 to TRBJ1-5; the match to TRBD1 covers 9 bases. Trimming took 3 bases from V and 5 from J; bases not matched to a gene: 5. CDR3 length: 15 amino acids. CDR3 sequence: CASSLGTGYYQPQHF. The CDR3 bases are TGTGCCAGCAGTTTGGGGACAGGGTATTATCAGCCCCAGCATTTT.

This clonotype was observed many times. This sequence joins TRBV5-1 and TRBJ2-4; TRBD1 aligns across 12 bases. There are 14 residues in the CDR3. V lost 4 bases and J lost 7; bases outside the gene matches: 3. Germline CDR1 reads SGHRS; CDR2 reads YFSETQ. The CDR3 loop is CASSPGQGANIQYF. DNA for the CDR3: TGCGCCAGCAGCCCGGGACAGGGGGCGAACATTCAGTACTTC.

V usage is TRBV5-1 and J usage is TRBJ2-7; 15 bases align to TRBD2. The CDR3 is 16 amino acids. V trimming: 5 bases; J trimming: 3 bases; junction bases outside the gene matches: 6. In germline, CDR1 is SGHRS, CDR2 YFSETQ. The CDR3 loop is CASSYGTSGGIYEQYF. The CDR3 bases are TGCGCCAGCAGTTACGGGACTAGCGGGGGGATCTACGAGCAGTACTTC.

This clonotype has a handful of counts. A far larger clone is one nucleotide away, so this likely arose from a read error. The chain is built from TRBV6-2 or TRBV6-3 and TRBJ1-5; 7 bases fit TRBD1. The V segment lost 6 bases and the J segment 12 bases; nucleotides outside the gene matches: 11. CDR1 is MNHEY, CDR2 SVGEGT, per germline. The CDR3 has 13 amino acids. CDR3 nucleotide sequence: TGTGCCAGCAGGTGGACAGGCCGGGAGCACCAGCATTTT. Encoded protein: CASRWTGREHQHF.

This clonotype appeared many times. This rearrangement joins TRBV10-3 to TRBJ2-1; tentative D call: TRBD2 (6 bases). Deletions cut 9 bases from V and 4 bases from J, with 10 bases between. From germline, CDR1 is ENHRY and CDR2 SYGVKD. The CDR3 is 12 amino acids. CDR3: CAIAEGYNEQFF. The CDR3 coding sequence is TGTGCCATTGCGGAGGGATACAATGAGCAGTTCTTC.

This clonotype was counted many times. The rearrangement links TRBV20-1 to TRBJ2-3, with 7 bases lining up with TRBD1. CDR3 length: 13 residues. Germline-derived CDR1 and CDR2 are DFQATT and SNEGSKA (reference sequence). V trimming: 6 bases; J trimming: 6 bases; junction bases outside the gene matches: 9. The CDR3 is CSAPGQPWDTQYF. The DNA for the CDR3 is TGCAGTGCACCGGGACAGCCTTGGGATACGCAGTATTTT.

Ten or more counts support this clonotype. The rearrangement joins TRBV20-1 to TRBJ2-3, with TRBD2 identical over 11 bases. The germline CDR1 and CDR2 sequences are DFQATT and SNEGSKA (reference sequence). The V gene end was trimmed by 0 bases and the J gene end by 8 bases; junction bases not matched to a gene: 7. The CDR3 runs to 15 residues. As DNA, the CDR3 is TGCAGTGCTAGAGATTTACTAGCGGGGGTTGGTACGCAGTATTTT. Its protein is CSARDLLAGVGTQYF.

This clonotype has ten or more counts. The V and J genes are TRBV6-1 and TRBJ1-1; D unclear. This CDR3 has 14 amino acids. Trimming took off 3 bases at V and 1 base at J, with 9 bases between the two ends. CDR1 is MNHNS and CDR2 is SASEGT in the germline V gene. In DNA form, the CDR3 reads TGTGCCAGCAGTGAGCATCCGGGGAACACTGAAGCTTTCTTT. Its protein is CASSEHPGNTEAFF.

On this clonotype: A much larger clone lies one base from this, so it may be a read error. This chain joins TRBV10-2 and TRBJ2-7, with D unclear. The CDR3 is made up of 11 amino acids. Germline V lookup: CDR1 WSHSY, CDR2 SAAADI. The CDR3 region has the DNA TGCGCCAGCAACGGCGAAACCGAGAAGTACTTC. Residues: CASNGETEKYF.

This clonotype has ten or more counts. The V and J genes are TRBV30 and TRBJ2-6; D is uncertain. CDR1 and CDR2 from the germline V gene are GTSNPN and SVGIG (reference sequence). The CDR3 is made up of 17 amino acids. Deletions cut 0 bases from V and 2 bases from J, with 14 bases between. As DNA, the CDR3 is TGTGCCTGGAGTGTAAGGTTGGGGATTCCTGGGGCCAACGTCCTGACTTTC. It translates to CAWSVRLGIPGANVLTF.

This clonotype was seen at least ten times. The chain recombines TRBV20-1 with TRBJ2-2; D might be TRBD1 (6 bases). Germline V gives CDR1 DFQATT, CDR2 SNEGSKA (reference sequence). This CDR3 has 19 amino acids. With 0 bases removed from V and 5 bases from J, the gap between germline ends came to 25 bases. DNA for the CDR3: TGCAGTGCTAGAGATCGAGGAGCGTTGGGGGCGCGTCGAACCGGGGAGCTGTTTTTT. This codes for CSARDRGALGARRTGELFF.

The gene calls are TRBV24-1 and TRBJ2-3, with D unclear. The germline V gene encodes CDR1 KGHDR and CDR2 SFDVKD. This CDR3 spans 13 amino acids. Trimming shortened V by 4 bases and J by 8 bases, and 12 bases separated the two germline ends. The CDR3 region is CATSDSNRATQYF. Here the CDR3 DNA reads TGTGCCACCAGTGACTCGAACAGAGCTACGCAGTATTTT.

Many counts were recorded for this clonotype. CDR3 loop: CASSPDGQPTDTQYF. CDR3 nucleotides: TGTGCCAGCAGCCCAGATGGGCAGCCAACAGATACGCAGTATTTT. The V call is TRBV7-2, the J call TRBJ2-3; D is unresolved. The CDR3 consists of 15 residues. V was trimmed by 5 bases and J by 3 bases, leaving 15 bases between them. The germline V gene encodes CDR1 SGHTA and CDR2 FQGNSA.

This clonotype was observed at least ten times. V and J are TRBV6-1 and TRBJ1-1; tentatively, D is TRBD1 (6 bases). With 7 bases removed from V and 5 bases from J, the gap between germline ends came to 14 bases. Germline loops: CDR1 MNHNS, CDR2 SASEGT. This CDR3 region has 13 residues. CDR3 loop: CASMGSRGTEAFF. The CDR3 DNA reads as TGTGCCAGCATGGGGTCTAGGGGGACTGAAGCTTTCTTT.

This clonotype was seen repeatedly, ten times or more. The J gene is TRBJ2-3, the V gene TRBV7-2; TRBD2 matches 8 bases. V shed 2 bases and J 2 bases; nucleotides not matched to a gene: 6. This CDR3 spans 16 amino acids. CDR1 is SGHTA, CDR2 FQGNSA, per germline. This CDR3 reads CASSLYSGGFTDTQYF. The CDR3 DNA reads TGTGCCAGCAGCTTATACAGCGGGGGTTTCACAGATACGCAGTATTTT.

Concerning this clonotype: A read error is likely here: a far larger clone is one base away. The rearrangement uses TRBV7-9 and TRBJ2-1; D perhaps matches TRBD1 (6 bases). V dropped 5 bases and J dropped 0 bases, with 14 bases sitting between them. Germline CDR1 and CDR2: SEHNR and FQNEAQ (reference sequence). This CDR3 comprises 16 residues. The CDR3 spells CASSPQGPHSYNEQFF. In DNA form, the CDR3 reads TGTGCCAGCAGCCCACAGGGACCTCACTCCTACAATGAGCAGTTCTTC.

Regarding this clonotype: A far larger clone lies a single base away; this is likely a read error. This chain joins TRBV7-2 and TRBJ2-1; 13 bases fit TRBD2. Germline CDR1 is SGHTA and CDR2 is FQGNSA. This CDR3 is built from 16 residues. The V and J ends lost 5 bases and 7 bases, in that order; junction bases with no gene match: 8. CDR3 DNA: TGTGCCAGCAGCCCAGGACTAGCGGGGGTGGGGAATGAGCAGTTCTTC. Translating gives CASSPGLAGVGNEQFF.

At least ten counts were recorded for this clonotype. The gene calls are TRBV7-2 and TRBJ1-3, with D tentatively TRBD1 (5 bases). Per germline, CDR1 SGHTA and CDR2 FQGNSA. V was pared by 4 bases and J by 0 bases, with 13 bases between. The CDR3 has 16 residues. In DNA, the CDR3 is TGTGCCAGCAGCTCTACGACAGCATCCTCTGGAAACACCATATATTTT. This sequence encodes CASSSTTASSGNTIYF. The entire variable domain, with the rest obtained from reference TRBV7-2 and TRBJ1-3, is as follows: GAGVSQSPSNKVTEKGKDVELRCDPISGHTALYWYRQSLGQGLEFLIYFQGNSAPDKSGLPSDRFSAERTGGSVSTLTIQRTQQEDSAVYLCASSSTTASSGNTIYFGEGSWLTVV.

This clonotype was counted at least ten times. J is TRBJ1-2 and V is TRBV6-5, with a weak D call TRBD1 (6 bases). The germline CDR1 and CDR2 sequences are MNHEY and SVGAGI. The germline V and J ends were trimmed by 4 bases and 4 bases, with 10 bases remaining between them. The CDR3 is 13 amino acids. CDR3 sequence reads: CASSFDRIYGYTF. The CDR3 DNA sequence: TGTGCCAGCAGTTTCGACAGGATCTATGGCTACACCTTC.

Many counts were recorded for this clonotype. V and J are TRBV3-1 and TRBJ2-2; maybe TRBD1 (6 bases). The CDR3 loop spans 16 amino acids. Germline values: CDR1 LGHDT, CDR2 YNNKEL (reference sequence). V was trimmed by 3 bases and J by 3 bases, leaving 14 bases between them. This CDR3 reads CASSHQRTVHTGELFF. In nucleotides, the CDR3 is TGTGCCAGCAGCCACCAAAGGACAGTTCACACCGGGGAGCTGTTTTTT.

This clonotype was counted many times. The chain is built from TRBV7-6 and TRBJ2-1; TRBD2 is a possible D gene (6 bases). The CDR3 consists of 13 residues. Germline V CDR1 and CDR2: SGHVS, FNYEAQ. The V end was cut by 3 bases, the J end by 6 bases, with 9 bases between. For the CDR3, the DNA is TGTGCCAGCAGCTTGGGGGGAGGCAATGAGCAGTTCTTC. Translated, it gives CASSLGGGNEQFF. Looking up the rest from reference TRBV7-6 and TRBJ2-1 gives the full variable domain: GAGVSQSPRYKVTKRGQDVALRCDPISGHVSLYWYRQALGQGPEFLTYFNYEAQQDKSGLPNDRFSAERPEGSISTLTIQRTEQRDSAMYRCASSLGGGNEQFFGPGTRLTVL.

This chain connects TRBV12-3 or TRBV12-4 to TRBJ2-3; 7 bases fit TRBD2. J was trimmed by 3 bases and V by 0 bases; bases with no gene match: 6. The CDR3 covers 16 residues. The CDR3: CASSLAWGGLTDTQYF. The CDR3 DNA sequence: TGTGCCAGCAGTTTAGCTTGGGGGGGATTAACAGATACGCAGTATTTT.

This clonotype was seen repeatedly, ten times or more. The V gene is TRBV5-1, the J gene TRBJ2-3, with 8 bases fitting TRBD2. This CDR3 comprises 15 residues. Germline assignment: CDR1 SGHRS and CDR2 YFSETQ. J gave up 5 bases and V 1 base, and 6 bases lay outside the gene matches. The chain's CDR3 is CASSLSQRGLDTQYF. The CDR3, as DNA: TGCGCCAGCAGCTTGTCTCAGCGGGGGCTAGATACGCAGTATTTT.

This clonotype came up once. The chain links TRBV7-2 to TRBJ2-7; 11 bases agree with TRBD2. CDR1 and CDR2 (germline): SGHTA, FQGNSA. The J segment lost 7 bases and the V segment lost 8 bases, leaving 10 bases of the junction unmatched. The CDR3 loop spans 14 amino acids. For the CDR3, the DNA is TGTGCCAGCGTAACTAGCGGGGGCGCCCGGGAGCAGTACTTC. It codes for CASVTSGGAREQYF.

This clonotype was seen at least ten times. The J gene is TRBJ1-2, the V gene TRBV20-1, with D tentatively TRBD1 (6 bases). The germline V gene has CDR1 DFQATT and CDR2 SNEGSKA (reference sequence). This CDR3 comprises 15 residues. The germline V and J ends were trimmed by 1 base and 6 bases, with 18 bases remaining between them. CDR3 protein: CSARVIGQGYHGYTF. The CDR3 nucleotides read TGCAGTGCTAGAGTCATAGGGCAGGGGTATCATGGCTACACCTTC.

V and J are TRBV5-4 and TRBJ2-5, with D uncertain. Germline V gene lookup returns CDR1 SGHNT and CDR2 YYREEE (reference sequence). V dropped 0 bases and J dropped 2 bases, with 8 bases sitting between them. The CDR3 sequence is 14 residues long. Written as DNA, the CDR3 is TGTGCCAGCAGCTTGGGTATGGAACAAGAGACCCAGTACTTC. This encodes CASSLGMEQETQYF.

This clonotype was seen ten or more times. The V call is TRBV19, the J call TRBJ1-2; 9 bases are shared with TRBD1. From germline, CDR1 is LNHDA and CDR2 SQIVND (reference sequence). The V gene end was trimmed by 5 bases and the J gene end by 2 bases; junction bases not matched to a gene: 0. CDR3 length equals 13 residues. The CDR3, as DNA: TGTGCCAGTAGTGGGACAGGGAACTATGGCTACACCTTC. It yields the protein CASSGTGNYGYTF.

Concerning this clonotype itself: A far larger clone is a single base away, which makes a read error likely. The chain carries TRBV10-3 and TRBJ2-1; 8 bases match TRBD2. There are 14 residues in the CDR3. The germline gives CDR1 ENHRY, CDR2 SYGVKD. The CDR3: CASYPRGGYNEHFF. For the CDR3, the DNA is TGTGCCAGTTATCCTCGGGGGGGCTACAATGAGCATTTCTTC.

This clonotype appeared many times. The CDR3: CASSLEKEDTQYF. The CDR3 nucleotides are TGTGCCAGCAGCCTGGAGAAGGAGGATACGCAGTATTTT. V usage is TRBV7-3 and J usage is TRBJ2-3, with D hard to call. The germline V gene encodes CDR1 SGHTA and CDR2 FQGTGA. There are 13 residues in the CDR3. V was clipped by 5 bases and J by 6 bases, with 12 bases between them.

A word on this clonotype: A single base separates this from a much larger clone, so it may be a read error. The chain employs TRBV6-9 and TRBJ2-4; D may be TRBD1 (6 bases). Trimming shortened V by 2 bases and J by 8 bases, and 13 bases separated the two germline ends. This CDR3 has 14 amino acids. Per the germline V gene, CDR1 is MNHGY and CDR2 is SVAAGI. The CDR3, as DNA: TGTGCCAGCAGTTATACAGCCAAGGGGGACATTCAGTACTTC. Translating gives CASSYTAKGDIQYF.

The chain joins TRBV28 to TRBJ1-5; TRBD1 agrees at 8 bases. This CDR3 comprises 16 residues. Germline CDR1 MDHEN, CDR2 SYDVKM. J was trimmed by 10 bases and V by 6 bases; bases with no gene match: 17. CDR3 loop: CASRFTGGIHNKPQHF. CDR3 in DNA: TGTGCCAGCAGATTTACAGGGGGGATACACAATAAACCCCAGCATTTT.

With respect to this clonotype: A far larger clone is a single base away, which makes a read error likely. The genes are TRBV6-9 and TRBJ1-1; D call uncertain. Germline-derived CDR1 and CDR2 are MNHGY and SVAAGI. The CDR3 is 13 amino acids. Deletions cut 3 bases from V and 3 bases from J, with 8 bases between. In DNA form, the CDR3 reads TGTGCCAGCAGTTACAATGGAGACACTGAAGCTTTCTTT. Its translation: CASSYNGDTEAFF.